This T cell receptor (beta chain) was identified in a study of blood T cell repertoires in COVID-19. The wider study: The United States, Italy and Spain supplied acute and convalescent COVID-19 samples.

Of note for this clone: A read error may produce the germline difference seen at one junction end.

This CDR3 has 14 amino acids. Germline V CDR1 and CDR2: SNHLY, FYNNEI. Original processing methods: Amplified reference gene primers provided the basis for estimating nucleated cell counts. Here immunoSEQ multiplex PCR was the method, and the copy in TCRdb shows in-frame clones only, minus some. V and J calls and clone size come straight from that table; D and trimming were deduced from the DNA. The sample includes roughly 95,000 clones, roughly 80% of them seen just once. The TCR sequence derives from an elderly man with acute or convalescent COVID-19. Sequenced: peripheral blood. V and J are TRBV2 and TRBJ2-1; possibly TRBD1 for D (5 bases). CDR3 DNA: TGTGCCAGCAGCGAAGACAGAGCCTACAATGAGCAGTTCTTC. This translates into CASSEDRAYNEQFF.